This T cell receptor beta chain was recorded in a study of blood T cells in healthy people across ages. The CDR3 runs 14 residues. CDR1 and CDR2 (germline): SGHRS, YFSETQ. Trimming took off 6 bases at V and 4 bases at J, with 16 bases between the two ends. It was with a sample-barcoded 5' primer and a J-beta primer mix that a second PCR of roughly 7 to 12 cycles was run. TCRdb re-called the 5' RACE reads with MiXCR, one entry per CDR3 protein. The table includes fewer than 2,000,000 distinct CDR3 sequences, about 39% detected once. This clonotype occurred a few times. The source is a human donor in good health. V is TRBV5-1 and J is TRBJ1-2, with D possibly matching TRBD1 (6 bases). Material for sequencing was blood. The CDR3 nucleotides read TGCGCCAGCAACGGCGGGGGCGAGGCCTATGGCTACACCTTC. This encodes CASNGGGEAYGYTF.